This passage covers 9 T cell receptor beta chains from one sample sequenced in a study of T cell responses to AZD1222 COVID-19 vaccine. The assay was immunoSEQ multiplex PCR, and TCRdb's table has in-frame clones only and misses some. The sample lists around 87,000 clones, approximately 91% occurring once. This specimen consisted of peripheral blood, obtained on day 0 of AZD1222 vaccination. These receptors were obtained from an adult in good health.

The CDR3 DNA sequence: TGTGCCAGCAGCACCGGGGGGGCCTACAATGAGCAGTTCTTC. This translates into CASSTGGAYNEQFF. V is TRBV7-3 and J is TRBJ2-1; 8 positions agree with TRBD2. V was clipped by 5 bases and J by 2 bases; unmatched bases: 2. The CDR3 sequence is 14 residues long. Germline loops: CDR1 SGHTA, CDR2 FQGTGA.

The chain has TRBV12-3 or TRBV12-4 and TRBJ1-2, with D hard to call. The length of the CDR3 is 13 residues. Trimming pared 6 bases from V and 6 bases from J, leaving 14 bases between. In nucleotides, the CDR3 is TGTGCCAGCAGGCGGCAGTCGTCCCATGGCTACACCTTC. Translated, it gives CASRRQSSHGYTF.

V usage is TRBV6-2 or TRBV6-3 and J usage is TRBJ2-7, with no clear D. The CDR3 is made up of 15 amino acids. Germline V CDR1 and CDR2: MNHEY, SVGEGT. V was trimmed by 5 bases and J by 0 bases, leaving 14 bases between them. CDR3 in DNA: TGTGCCAGCAGTGCCGCTAGGACGTTCTCCTACGAGCAGTACTTC. Translation: CASSAARTFSYEQYF.

The chain couples TRBV5-1 to TRBJ2-7; 8 bases match TRBD1. V lost 6 bases, J lost 2 bases, and 4 bases stayed unmatched. The CDR3 length is 13 residues. Germline assignment: CDR1 SGHRS and CDR2 YFSETQ. The CDR3 is CASTVTGAYEQYF. In nucleotides, the CDR3 is TGCGCCAGCACCGTGACAGGGGCCTACGAGCAGTACTTC.

The sample holds a few counts of this clone. The chain recombines TRBV6-1 with TRBJ2-5; 9 nucleotides align to TRBD2. Germline values: CDR1 MNHNS, CDR2 SASEGT. The CDR3 sequence is 14 residues long. V shed 4 bases and J 4 bases; nucleotides not matched to a gene: 4. The CDR3 sequence: CASSVAGVRETQYF. The CDR3 DNA reads as TGTGCCAGCAGTGTAGCGGGGGTCAGAGAGACCCAGTACTTC.

The rearrangement links TRBV27 to TRBJ1-3, with D hard to call. Germline V gives CDR1 MNHEY, CDR2 SMNVEV (reference sequence). The V end lost 4 bases, the J end lost 2 bases, and 9 bases lay between the germline ends. The CDR3 extends over 14 amino acids. This chain's CDR3 is CASSSGSAGNTIYF. The DNA of the CDR3 is TGTGCCAGCAGTTCCGGTAGCGCTGGAAACACCATATATTTT.

The rearrangement uses TRBV7-8 and TRBJ2-7; a weak D match, TRBD1 (5 bases). The CDR3 has 15 amino acids. Germline loops: CDR1 SGHVS, CDR2 FQNEAQ. V was trimmed by 1 base and J by 3 bases, leaving 13 bases between them. The CDR3 region has the DNA TGTGCCAGCAGCTTAGTAGGGCCAGGGCTCTACGAGCAGTACTTC. Protein product: CASSLVGPGLYEQYF. The full variable domain, completed using reference TRBV7-8 and TRBJ2-7, is GAGVSQSPRYKVAKRGQDVALRCDPISGHVSLFWYQQALGQGPEFLTYFQNEAQLDKSGLPSDRFFAERPEGSVSTLKIQRTQQEDSAVYLCASSLVGPGLYEQYFGPGTRLTVT.

The rearrangement uses TRBV7-3 and TRBJ1-3, with D unresolved. There are 16 residues in the CDR3. Trimming took 3 bases from V and 0 from J, leaving 12 bases between them. Looked up from germline, CDR1 is SGHTA and CDR2 is FQGTGA. CDR3 bases: TGTGCCAGCAGCTTGGAGCCGCCCAGCTCTGGAAACACCATATATTTT. Translation: CASSLEPPSSGNTIYF.

This clone was detected only a few times. This chain connects TRBV19 to TRBJ2-7; D not resolved. V was shortened by 3 bases and J by 6 bases, with 15 bases between the two germline ends. Germline lookup yields CDR1 LNHDA and CDR2 SQIVND (reference sequence). This CDR3 is 14 amino acids long. The CDR3 sequence: CASSISYLLAEQYF. DNA for the CDR3: TGTGCCAGTAGTATTAGCTATCTCCTTGCCGAGCAGTACTTC.